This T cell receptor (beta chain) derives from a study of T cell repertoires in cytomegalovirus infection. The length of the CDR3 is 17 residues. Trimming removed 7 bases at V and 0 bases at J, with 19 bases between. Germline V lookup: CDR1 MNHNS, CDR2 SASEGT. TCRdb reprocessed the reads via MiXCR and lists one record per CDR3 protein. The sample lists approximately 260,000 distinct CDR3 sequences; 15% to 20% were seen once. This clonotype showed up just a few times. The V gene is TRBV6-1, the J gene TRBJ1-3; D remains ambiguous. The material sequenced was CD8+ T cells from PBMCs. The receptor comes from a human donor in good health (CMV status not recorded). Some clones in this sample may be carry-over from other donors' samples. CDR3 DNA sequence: TGTGCCAGCACCCTGAAGTGGCAGGCCTTCTCTGGAAACACCATATATTTT. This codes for CASTLKWQAFSGNTIYF.